This T cell receptor beta chain is from a study of blood T cell repertoires in COVID-19. Study-level background: From the United States, Italy and Spain came samples of acute and convalescent COVID-19.

V lost 5 bases, J lost 6 bases, and 2 bases stayed unmatched. This CDR3 contains 12 residues. Authors' analysis steps: By means of reference gene primer amplification, nucleated cell counts were estimated. TCRdb's table, derived via immunoSEQ multiplex PCR, lists solely in-frame clones and lacks some. From that table come the V and J calls and clone size; the DNA was used to work out D and trimming. Among approximately 130,000 clones listed, roughly 80% were seen once. Sequencing was performed on peripheral blood. The receptor was derived from a human donor in a cohort sampled during active COVID-19. The rearrangement uses TRBV12-3 or TRBV12-4 and TRBJ1-2, with 8 nucleotides matching TRBD1. The CDR3 loop is CASSPGQDGYTF. The CDR3 nucleotides read TGTGCCAGCAGTCCGGGACAGGATGGCTACACCTTC.